This T cell receptor (beta chain) was retrieved from a study of blood T cell repertoires in COVID-19. Study-level information: The samples span acute and convalescent COVID-19 from the United States, Italy and Spain. PBMCs, B-cell-depleted T cells, or T cells were the source of the cDNA or gDNA that made up the material.

Trimming removed 3 bases from V and 8 bases from J, with 17 bases in between. Per the germline V gene, CDR1 is SGHAT and CDR2 is FQNNGV. This CDR3 region has 15 residues. In the study's own analysis: Researchers report that nucleated cell counts were estimated from reference gene primer amplification. Sequenced by immunoSEQ multiplex PCR; TCRdb stores in-frame clones only, minus some. The DNA gave D and trimming, while V, J and clone size come from that table. Here the sample spans 200,000 to 300,000 clones, about nine tenths being singletons. This receptor was obtained from a man aged 55-75 years who had recovered from COVID-19. The gene calls are TRBV11-2 and TRBJ1-5, with D possibly matching TRBD1 (6 bases). Sequencing was performed on peripheral blood. The CDR3 region has the DNA TGTGCCAGCAGCTTCGGGACATCCGACGACGAGCCCCAGCATTTT. Protein sequence: CASSFGTSDDEPQHF.